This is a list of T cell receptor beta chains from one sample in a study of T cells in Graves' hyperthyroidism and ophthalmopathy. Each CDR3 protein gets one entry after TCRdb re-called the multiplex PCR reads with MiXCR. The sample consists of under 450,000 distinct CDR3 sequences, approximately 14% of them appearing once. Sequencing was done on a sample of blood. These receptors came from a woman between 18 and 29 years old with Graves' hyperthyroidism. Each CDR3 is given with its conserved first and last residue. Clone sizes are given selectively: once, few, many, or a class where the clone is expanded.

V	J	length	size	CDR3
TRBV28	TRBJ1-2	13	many	CASSVSQGLSYTF
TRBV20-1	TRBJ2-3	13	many	CRGEASGTDTQYF
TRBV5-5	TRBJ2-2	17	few	CASRPGLAGVYTGELFF
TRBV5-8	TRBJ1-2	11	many	CASSSTGGYTF
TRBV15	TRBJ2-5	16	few	CATSRVPAAGQETQYF
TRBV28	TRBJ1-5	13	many	CASKGWSNQPQHF
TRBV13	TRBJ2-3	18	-	CASSNGLAGTILTDTQYF
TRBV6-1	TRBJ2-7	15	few	CASSPGTGLIYEQYF
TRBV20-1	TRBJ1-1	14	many	CSTQRAGANTEAFF
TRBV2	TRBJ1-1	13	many	CASISTMNTEAFF
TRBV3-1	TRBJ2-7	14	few	CASSASGRTYEQYF
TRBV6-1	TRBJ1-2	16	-	CASRKLGSLNDYGYTF
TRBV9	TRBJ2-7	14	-	CASSPGPEDYEQYF
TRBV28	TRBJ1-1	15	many	CASSLFGPPDTEAFF
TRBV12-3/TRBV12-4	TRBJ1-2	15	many	CASSYTGQFIDGYTF
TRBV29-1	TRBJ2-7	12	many	CSASGTTYEQYF
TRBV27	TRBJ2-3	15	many	CASSFTGPSPDTQYF
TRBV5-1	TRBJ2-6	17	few	CASSFTGLHSGANVLTF
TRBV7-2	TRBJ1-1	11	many	CASSALSEAFF
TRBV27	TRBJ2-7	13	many	CASSMRGSYEQYF
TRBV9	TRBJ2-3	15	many	CASSVMTQGTDTQYF
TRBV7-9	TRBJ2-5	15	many	CASSSPNSGGETQYF
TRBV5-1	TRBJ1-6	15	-	CASSLRTGQNSPLHF
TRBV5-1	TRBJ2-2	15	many	CASSTGKLHTGELFF
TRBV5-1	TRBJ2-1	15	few	CASSTSGTTYNEQFF
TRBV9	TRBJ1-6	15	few	CASSVGETPNSPLHF
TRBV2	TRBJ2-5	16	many	CASNGGASSAQETQYF
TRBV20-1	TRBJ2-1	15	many	CSARAGTSGGNEQFF
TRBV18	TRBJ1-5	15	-	CASSPFRNSNQPQHF
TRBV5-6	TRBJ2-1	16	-	CASRPSSGGSYNEQFF
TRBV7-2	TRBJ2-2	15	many	CASSQHTPDTGELFF
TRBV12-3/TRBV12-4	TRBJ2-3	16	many	CASSWGLAGSTDTQYF
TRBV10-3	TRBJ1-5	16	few	CAISERQGQINQPQHF
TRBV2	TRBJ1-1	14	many	CASRAGMAGTEAFF
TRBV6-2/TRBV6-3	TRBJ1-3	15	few	CASSSGDSSGNTIYF
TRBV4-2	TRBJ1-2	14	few	CASSERQNWDGYTF
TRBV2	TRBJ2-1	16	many	CASRGTSGPTYNEQFF
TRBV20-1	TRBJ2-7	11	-	CSARSAWEQYF
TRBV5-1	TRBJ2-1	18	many	CASSLTSGRRLTYNEQFF
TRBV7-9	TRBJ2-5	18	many	CASSPRGRGMTMKETQYF
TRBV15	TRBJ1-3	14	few	CATSSWASGNTIYF
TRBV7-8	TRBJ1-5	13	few	CASSDRVNQPQHF
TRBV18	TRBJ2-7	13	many	CASSPGTAYEQYF
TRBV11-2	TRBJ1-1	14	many	CASSLEVRDTEAFF
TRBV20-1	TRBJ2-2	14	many	CSAPGGFDTGELFF
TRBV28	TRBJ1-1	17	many	CASSPTGTGGGRTEAFF
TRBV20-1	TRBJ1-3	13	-	CSARDPSQNTIYF
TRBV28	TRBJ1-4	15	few	CASTPPGGGYEKLFF
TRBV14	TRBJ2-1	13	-	CASSPGAYNEQFF